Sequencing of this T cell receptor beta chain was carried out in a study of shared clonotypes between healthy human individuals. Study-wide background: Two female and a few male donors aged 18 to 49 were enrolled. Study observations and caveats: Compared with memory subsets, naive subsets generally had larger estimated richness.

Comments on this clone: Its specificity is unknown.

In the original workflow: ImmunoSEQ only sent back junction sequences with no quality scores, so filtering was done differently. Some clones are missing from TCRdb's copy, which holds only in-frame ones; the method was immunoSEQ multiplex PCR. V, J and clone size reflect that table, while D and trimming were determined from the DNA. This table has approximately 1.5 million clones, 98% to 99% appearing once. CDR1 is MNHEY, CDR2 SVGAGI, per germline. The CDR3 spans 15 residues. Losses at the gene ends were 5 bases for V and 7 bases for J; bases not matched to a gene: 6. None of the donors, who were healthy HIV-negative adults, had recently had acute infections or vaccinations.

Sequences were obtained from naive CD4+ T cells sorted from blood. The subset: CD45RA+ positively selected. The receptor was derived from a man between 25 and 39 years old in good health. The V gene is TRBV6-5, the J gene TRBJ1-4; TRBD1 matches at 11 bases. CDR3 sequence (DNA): TGTGCCAGCAGTCCGACCGGGACAGGGGGTGAAAAACTGTTTTTT. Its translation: CASSPTGTGGEKLFF.